These 7 T cell receptor beta chains were all obtained from the same sample, sequenced in a study of blood T cell repertoires in COVID-19. Only in-frame clones appear in the TCRdb table, and some are missing; sequencing was by immunoSEQ multiplex PCR. The table has tens of thousands of clones, roughly four fifths seen once. Sequencing was done on a sample of peripheral blood. The receptors were gathered from a man younger than 40 with COVID-19, enrolled during active disease.

This rearrangement joins TRBV11-2 to TRBJ1-4; 7 nucleotides line up with TRBD1. J gave up 10 bases and V 5 bases, and 4 bases lay outside the gene matches. Per germline, CDR1 SGHAT and CDR2 FQNNGV. This CDR3 is built from 12 residues. In DNA, the CDR3 is TGTGCCAGCAGCCGACAGGGCCCAAAACTGTTTTTT. It is translated as CASSRQGPKLFF. Combining the CDR3 with reference TRBV11-2 and TRBJ1-4 gives the whole variable domain EAGVAQSPRYKIIEKRQSVAFWCNPISGHATLYWYQQILGQGPKLLIQFQNNGVVDDSQLPKDRFSAERLKGVDSTLKIQPAKLEDSAVYLCASSRQGPKLFFGSGTQLSVL.

This clone occurred once. The rearrangement joins TRBV5-4 to TRBJ1-4, with TRBD1 as a possible D gene (6 bases). Trimming cost V 4 bases and J 5 bases, with 15 bases left between them. Germline assignment: CDR1 SGHNT and CDR2 YYREEE (reference sequence). CDR3 length: 15 residues. CDR3 protein: CASSDQTGYNEKLFF. In DNA, the CDR3 is TGTGCCAGCAGCGATCAAACAGGGTACAATGAAAAACTGTTTTTT.

The rearrangement joins TRBV7-9 to TRBJ1-2; TRBD1 might be the D (5 bases). Germline CDR1 and CDR2: SEHNR and FQNEAQ (reference sequence). The length of the CDR3 is 13 residues. V was clipped by 5 bases and J by 7 bases, with 14 bases between them. The CDR3 DNA sequence: TGTGCCAGCAGCCATACTCGGGGGAGTGGCTACACCTTC. This gives the protein CASSHTRGSGYTF.

This clone was detected once. The V call is TRBV2, the J call TRBJ2-7; 10 bases map to TRBD2. The CDR3 spans 15 residues. Germline lookup yields CDR1 SNHLY and CDR2 FYNNEI. Trimming at V came to 6 bases and at J to 1 base, leaving 6 bases not matched to a gene. The DNA for the CDR3 is TGTGCCAGCAGCTCAGGGACTAGCGTTTCCTACGAGCAGTACTTC. Encoded protein: CASSSGTSVSYEQYF.

The CDR3 region is CASSLLTDTQYF. CDR3 DNA sequence: TGTGCCAGCAGCCTCCTAACAGATACGCAGTATTTT. V and J are TRBV2 and TRBJ2-3; D is undetermined. V lost 6 bases and J 3 bases, leaving 7 bases between the germline ends. This CDR3 is built from 12 residues. CDR1 SNHLY and CDR2 FYNNEI come from the germline V gene.

In its sample, this clone was seen a few times. V gene TRBV5-1 combines with J gene TRBJ2-7; D is perhaps TRBD1 (5 bases). Germline CDR1 is SGHRS and CDR2 is YFSETQ. The ends were cut back, 0 bases at V and 3 bases at J, with 10 bases in the middle. The CDR3 runs to 14 residues. The CDR3 region is CASSLAAGYYEQYF. CDR3 coding DNA: TGCGCCAGCAGCTTGGCCGCAGGGTACTACGAGCAGTACTTC.

This clone showed up just once. CDR3 in amino acids: CASSLRDRGVTEAFF. The CDR3 nucleotides are TGTGCCAGCAGCTTAAGGGACAGGGGGGTAACTGAAGCTTTCTTT. This chain links TRBV7-9 with TRBJ1-1; 11 nucleotides line up with TRBD1. The CDR3 sequence is 15 residues long. Trimming removed 2 bases from V and 5 bases from J; junction bases left unmatched: 4. Germline V gene lookup returns CDR1 SEHNR and CDR2 FQNEAQ (reference sequence).